Sequencing of this TCR beta chain was carried out in a study of identical twins. Overall study findings and caveats: Reduced insertions were recorded for abundant cord blood beta clonotypes, with no such pattern in memory repertoires.

Germline lookup yields CDR1 DFQATT and CDR2 SNEGSKA (reference sequence). The CDR3 runs 13 residues. V was shortened by 2 bases and J by 0 bases, with 6 bases between the two germline ends. MiXCR, run by TCRdb on the 5' RACE reads, gives a single entry per CDR3 protein. The sample holds about 240,000 distinct CDR3 sequences, over 9.5% seen once. The table lists this clonotype with a few counts. Its antigen is still unknown. This same sample was also taken into another study, of yellow fever vaccine responses in identical twins.

This TCR came from a woman between 18 and 30 years old in good health. V is TRBV20-1 and J is TRBJ2-3; no clear D gene. Sequenced: memory (CD45RO+) T cells sorted from blood. The CDR3: CSARTASTDTQYF. Written as DNA, the CDR3 is TGCAGTGCTAGAACAGCTAGCACAGATACGCAGTATTTT.